This passage covers 11 T cell receptor beta chains from one sample sequenced in a study of beta chain features in type 1 diabetes. Study-level results: Among patients with Type 1 diabetes, TCRB CDR3s were moderately but significantly shorter in every one of the four CD4+ subsets.

Reverse transcribing all isolated RNA meant expressed TCRB transcripts were sequenced. Sequencing was performed with immunoSEQ multiplex PCR; in TCRdb, only in-frame clones are kept and a portion is missing. This table has around 140,000 clones, about 13% appearing once. Their antigen targets remain unknown. The sequencing input was central memory CD4+ T cells from blood. The source is a man younger than 35 with type 1 diabetes.

The V and J genes are TRBV6-1 and TRBJ1-1, with D unresolved. The CDR3 is 11 amino acids. Germline loops: CDR1 MNHNS, CDR2 SASEGT. Trimming stripped 3 bases from V and 8 bases from J, with 7 bases between. The CDR3 nucleotides read TGTGCCAGCAGTGACTACAGAGAAGCTTTCTTT. This codes for CASSDYREAFF.

The V call is TRBV18, the J call TRBJ1-1; D is undetermined. Germline loops: CDR1 KGHSH, CDR2 LQKENI. The CDR3 is made up of 14 amino acids. Between the trimmed V and J ends, which lost 1 base and 6 bases, there was a span of 12 bases. Here the CDR3 reads CASSPLETGAEAFF. CDR3 coding DNA: TGTGCCAGCTCACCACTAGAGACGGGCGCTGAAGCTTTCTTT.

Regarding this clone: Different DNA sequences within this sample yield the same CDR3. For the CDR3, the DNA is TGCGCCAGCAGCCCCTTGGGGGTCAATGAAAAACTGTTTTTT. This encodes CASSPLGVNEKLFF. The rearrangement joins TRBV4-1 to TRBJ1-4; tentative D call: TRBD1 (5 bases). Germline V CDR1 and CDR2: MGHRA, YSYEKL. The CDR3 spans 14 residues. The V end was cut by 4 bases, the J end by 5 bases, with 11 bases between.

This clone has only a few counts. The V and J genes are TRBV15 and TRBJ2-2; tentative D call: TRBD1 (6 bases). Trimming took off 0 bases at V and 4 bases at J, with 12 bases between the two ends. In germline, CDR1 is LNHNV, CDR2 YYDKDF (reference sequence). The CDR3 sequence is 16 residues long. Here the CDR3 DNA reads TGTGCCACCAGCAGAGACCGGGACATAACCACCGGGGAGCTGTTTTTT. Amino acid sequence: CATSRDRDITTGELFF.

The chain employs TRBV7-2 and TRBJ2-3; 13 nucleotides agree with TRBD2. J lost 0 bases, V lost 3 bases, and 6 bases had no gene match. This CDR3 has 18 amino acids. Germline V gene lookup returns CDR1 SGHTA and CDR2 FQGNSA. CDR3 DNA: TGTGCCAGCAGCTTGGGACTAGCGGGGAACCCTAGCACAGATACGCAGTATTTT. Translated: CASSLGLAGNPSTDTQYF.

In this sample, this clone turned up a few times. The chain is built from TRBV28 and TRBJ1-5; a weak D match, TRBD1 (6 bases). The V and J ends lost 8 bases and 0 bases respectively, with 17 bases between them. The V gene's germline CDR1 is MDHEN and CDR2 SYDVKM. CDR3 length: 16 amino acids. CDR3 region: CASRTADLYSNQPQHF. The CDR3 coding sequence is TGTGCCAGCCGGACAGCCGACCTATATAGCAATCAGCCCCAGCATTTT. Full variable domain (remainder filled in from reference TRBV28 and TRBJ1-5): DVKVTQSSRYLVKRTGEKVFLECVQDMDHENMFWYRQDPGLGLRLIYFSYDVKMKEKGDIPEGYSVSREKKERFSLILESASTNQTSMYLCASRTADLYSNQPQHFGDGTRLSIL.

The rearrangement joins TRBV29-1 to TRBJ2-1; D tentatively fits TRBD1 or TRBD2 (5 bases each). Per germline, CDR1 SQVTM and CDR2 ANQGSEA. CDR3 size: 13 residues. V lost 4 bases to trimming and J lost 5 bases, with 12 bases between them. CDR3 DNA: TGCAGCGTTGGGGCTGGGACCCACAATGAGCAGTTCTTC. It encodes CSVGAGTHNEQFF.

This clone was counted a few times. The chain combines TRBV2 with TRBJ1-2; the D is unclear. Trimming took off 8 bases at V and 8 bases at J, with 12 bases between the two ends. The germline gives CDR1 SNHLY, CDR2 FYNNEI. The CDR3 has 11 residues. The CDR3 region is CASFLNEGYTF. The DNA of the CDR3 is TGTGCCAGCTTCCTCAATGAGGGCTACACCTTC.

The chain uses TRBV27 and TRBJ1-6; possible D gene TRBD1, 5 bases. V lost 6 bases to trimming and J lost 6 bases, with 9 bases between them. The CDR3 is 13 amino acids. The V gene's germline CDR1 is MNHEY and CDR2 SMNVEV (reference sequence). The CDR3 is CASRATVNSPLHF. The CDR3 DNA reads as TGTGCCAGCAGGGCGACAGTTAATTCACCCCTCCACTTT.

The rearrangement joins TRBV7-9 to TRBJ1-6; tentatively, D is TRBD1 (5 bases). Trimming took off 1 base at V and 10 bases at J, with 14 bases between the two ends. CDR1 SEHNR and CDR2 FQNEAQ come from the germline V gene (reference sequence). The CDR3 loop spans 15 amino acids. The CDR3: CASSLVIGGGSPLHF. DNA of the CDR3: TGTGCCAGCAGCTTAGTTATCGGGGGTGGATCACCCCTCCACTTT.

This clone was counted many times. The rearrangement links TRBV15 to TRBJ2-7; 7 bases fit TRBD1. The CDR3 covers 15 residues. Germline V lookup: CDR1 LNHNV, CDR2 YYDKDF (reference sequence). V lost 8 bases to trimming and J lost 3 bases; unmatched junction nucleotides: 13. The CDR3 DNA is TGTGCCACCTCTTTTAGAGGGGGCTGGAGCTACGAGCAGTACTTC. This translates into CATSFRGGWSYEQYF.